These 2 T cell receptor beta chains share one sample of origin, sequenced in a study of blood T cell repertoires in COVID-19. TCRdb keeps only in-frame clones here, not all; method: immunoSEQ multiplex PCR. The sample records over 45,000 clones, 90% being singletons. Sequenced sample: peripheral blood. Receptor source: a man aged 50 to 60 with acute or convalescent COVID-19.

This clone was found once. A read error may account for a junction end that differs from germline. Within the sample, other DNA sequences also encode this same CDR3. CDR3 residues: CASSSPGQTYEQYF. In DNA form, the CDR3 reads TGTGCCAGCAGTTCCCCGGGACAGACCTACGAGCAGTATTTC. V usage is TRBV28 and J usage is TRBJ2-7; 7 nucleotides agree with TRBD1. The CDR3 is 14 amino acids. CDR1 and CDR2 (germline): MDHEN, SYDVKM.

The V and J genes are TRBV19 and TRBJ2-7; TRBD1 aligns across 7 bases. Germline V gives CDR1 LNHDA, CDR2 SQIVND (reference sequence). The CDR3 has 13 residues. V was clipped by 3 bases and J by 5 bases; unmatched bases: 4. The CDR3 sequence is CASSILGGNEQYF. CDR3 in DNA: TGTGCCAGTAGTATCCTAGGGGGCAACGAGCAGTACTTC. The variable domain in full, with the rest retrieved from reference TRBV19 and TRBJ2-7, is DGGITQSPKYLFRKEGQNVTLSCEQNLNHDAMYWYRQDPGQGLRLIYYSQIVNDFQKGDIAEGYSVSREKKESFPLTVTSAQKNPTAFYLCASSILGGNEQYFGPGTRLTVT.